One and the same sample provided the 5 T cell receptor beta chains below, sequenced in a study of T cells after yellow fever vaccination. A single record per CDR3 protein comes from TCRdb applying MiXCR to the 5' RACE reads. The sample yields over 200,000 distinct CDR3 sequences, around 6.7% seen once. The source was CD4+ T cells sorted from PBMCs, collected on the day of the yellow fever booster vaccination. These receptors were taken from a man aged 25 to 40 who received the YFV17D yellow fever vaccine.

This clonotype has a handful of counts. The V and J genes are TRBV20-1 and TRBJ1-2, with D possibly matching TRBD1 (5 bases). From germline, CDR1 is DFQATT and CDR2 SNEGSKA (reference sequence). The V and J ends lost 0 bases and 0 bases respectively, with 11 bases between them. The CDR3 extends over 15 amino acids. CDR3 amino acids: CSAREPGSANYGYTF. DNA of the CDR3: TGCAGTGCTAGAGAGCCAGGGAGTGCTAACTATGGCTACACCTTC.

This clonotype was seen a handful of times. The J gene is TRBJ2-1, the V gene TRBV5-1, with 7 bases lining up with TRBD2. Germline V CDR1 and CDR2: SGHRS, YFSETQ. After removal of 4 bases from V and 7 bases from J, the junction contained 8 bases not matched to a gene. This CDR3 is 14 amino acids long. In DNA, the CDR3 is TGCGCCAGCAGCCTCCAGACTAGCAGTAATGAGCAGTTCTTC. Translated: CASSLQTSSNEQFF.

This clonotype came up many times. The chain combines TRBV7-2 with TRBJ2-3; 9 bases map to TRBD1. Germline trimming cut 5 bases from V and 4 bases from J; bases unmatched to any gene: 4. Germline values: CDR1 SGHTA, CDR2 FQGNSA. The CDR3 totals 14 residues. In DNA, the CDR3 is TGTGCCAGCAGCCTAGACAGGGGGGCAGATACGCAGTATTTT. Translating it yields CASSLDRGADTQYF.

This chain's CDR3 is CASSLTSYDTQYF. In nucleotides, the CDR3 is TGTGCCAGCAGCTTGACTAGCTACGATACGCAGTATTTT. V usage is TRBV5-6 and J usage is TRBJ2-3; weak D call: TRBD2 (6 bases). Trimming shortened V by 1 base and J by 6 bases, and 9 bases separated the two germline ends. Germline CDR1 SGHDT, CDR2 YYEEEE. This CDR3 spans 13 amino acids.

The CDR3: CTLPGRKWGEQFF. The CDR3 coding sequence is TGCACCCTCCCAGGGCGGAAATGGGGCGAGCAGTTCTTC. The rearrangement joins TRBV20-1 to TRBJ2-1; D perhaps matches TRBD1 (5 bases). The CDR3 covers 13 residues. The V gene's germline CDR1 is DFQATT and CDR2 SNEGSKA (reference sequence).